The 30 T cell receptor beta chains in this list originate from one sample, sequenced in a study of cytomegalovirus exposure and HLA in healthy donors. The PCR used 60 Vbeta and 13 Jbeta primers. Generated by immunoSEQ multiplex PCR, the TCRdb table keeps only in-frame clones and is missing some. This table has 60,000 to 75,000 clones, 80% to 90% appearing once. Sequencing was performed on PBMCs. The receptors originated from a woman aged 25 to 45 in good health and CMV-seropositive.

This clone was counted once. The CDR3 DNA reads TGTGCCAGCAGCGTAGAGGCTAGCGGGAACACAGATACGCAGTATTTT. It specifies CASSVEASGNTDTQYF. The J gene is TRBJ2-3, the V gene TRBV9; the match to TRBD2 covers 9 bases. Trimming cost V 0 bases and J 2 bases; bases outside gene matches: 4. The CDR3 runs to 16 residues. Germline V CDR1 and CDR2: SGDLS, YYNGEE.

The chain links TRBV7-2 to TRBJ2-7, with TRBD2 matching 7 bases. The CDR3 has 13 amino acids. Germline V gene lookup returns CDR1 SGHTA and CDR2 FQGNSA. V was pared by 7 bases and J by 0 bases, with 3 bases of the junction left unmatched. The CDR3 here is CASNSGVSYEQYF. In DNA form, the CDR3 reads TGTGCCAGCAACAGCGGGGTCTCCTACGAGCAGTACTTC.

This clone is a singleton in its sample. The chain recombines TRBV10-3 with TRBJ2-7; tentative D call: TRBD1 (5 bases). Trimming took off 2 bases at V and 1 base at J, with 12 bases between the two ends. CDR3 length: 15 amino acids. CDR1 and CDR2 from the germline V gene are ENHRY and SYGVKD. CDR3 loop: CAISEGAVNSYEQYF. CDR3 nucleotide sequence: TGTGCCATCAGTGAGGGGGCAGTTAATTCCTACGAGCAGTACTTC.

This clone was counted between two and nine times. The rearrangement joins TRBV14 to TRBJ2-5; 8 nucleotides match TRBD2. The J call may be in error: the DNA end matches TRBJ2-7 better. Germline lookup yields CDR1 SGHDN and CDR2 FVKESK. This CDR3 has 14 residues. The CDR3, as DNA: TGTGCCAGCAGCCTAGCGGGGCTACCCTACGAGCAGTACTTC. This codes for CASSLAGLPYEQYF.

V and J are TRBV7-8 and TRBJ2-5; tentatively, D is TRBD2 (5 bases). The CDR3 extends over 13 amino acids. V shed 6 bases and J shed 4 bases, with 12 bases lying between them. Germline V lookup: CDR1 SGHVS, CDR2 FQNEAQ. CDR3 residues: CASRRRGRETQYF. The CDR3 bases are TGTGCCAGCAGACGACGGGGAAGAGAGACCCAGTACTTC.

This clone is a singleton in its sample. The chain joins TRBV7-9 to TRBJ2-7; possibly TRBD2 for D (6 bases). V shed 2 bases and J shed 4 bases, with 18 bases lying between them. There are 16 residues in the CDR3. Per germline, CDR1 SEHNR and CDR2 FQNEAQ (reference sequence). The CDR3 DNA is TGTGCCAGCAGCTTATCTGTTACGGGAGCCCAATACGAGCAGTACTTC. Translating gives CASSLSVTGAQYEQYF.

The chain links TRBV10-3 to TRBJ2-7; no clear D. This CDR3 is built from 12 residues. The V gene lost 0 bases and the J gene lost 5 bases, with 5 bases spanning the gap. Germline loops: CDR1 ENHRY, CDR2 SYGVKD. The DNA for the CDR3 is TGTGCCATCAGTGAGTCCCGGGACGAGCAGTACTTC. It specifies CAISESRDEQYF.

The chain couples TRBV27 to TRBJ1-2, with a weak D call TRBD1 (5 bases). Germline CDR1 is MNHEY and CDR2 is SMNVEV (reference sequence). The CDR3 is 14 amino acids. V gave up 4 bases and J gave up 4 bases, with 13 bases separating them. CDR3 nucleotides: TGTGCCAGCAGTTCCTCGGGACTCCTCTATGGCTACACCTTC. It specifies CASSSSGLLYGYTF.

DNA of the CDR3: TGCGCCAGCAGCTCATGGACAGGGGAAGTTAGAGAGACCCAGTACTTC. Translating it yields CASSSWTGEVRETQYF. J is TRBJ2-5 and V is TRBV5-1, with 9 bases lining up with TRBD1. J was trimmed by 4 bases and V by 3 bases; bases with no gene match: 10. Germline CDR1 SGHRS, CDR2 YFSETQ. CDR3 length equals 16 residues.

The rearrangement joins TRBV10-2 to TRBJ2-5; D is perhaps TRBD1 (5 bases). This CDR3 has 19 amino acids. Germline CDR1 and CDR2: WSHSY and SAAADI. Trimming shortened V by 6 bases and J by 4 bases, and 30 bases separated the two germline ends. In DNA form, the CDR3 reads TGCGCCAGCAGCCCCCTCTTAGACAGAGTAGGTATGATTGCAGAGACCCAGTACTTC. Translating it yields CASSPLLDRVGMIAETQYF.

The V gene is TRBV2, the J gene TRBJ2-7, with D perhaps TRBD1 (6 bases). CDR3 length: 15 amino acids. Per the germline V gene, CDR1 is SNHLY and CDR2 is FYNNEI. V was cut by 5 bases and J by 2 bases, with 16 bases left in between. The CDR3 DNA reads TGTGCCAGCAGTCCCTACAGGGCTGCGCCCTACGAGCAGTACTTC. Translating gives CASSPYRAAPYEQYF.

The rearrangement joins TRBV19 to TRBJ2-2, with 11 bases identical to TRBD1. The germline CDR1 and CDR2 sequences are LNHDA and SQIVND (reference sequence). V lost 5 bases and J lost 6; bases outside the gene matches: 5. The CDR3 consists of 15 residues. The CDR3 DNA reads TGTGCCAGTAGTGGGACAGGGGGAGGTTCCGGGGAGCTGTTTTTT. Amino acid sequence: CASSGTGGGSGELFF.

CDR3 coding DNA: TGTGCCATCAGTGGAGGTCGGTCACCCCTCCACTTT. It yields the protein CAISGGRSPLHF. J is TRBJ1-6 and V is TRBV10-3; D remains ambiguous. In germline, CDR1 is ENHRY, CDR2 SYGVKD. The CDR3 is 12 amino acids. The V end lost 4 bases, the J end lost 10 bases, and 8 bases lay between the germline ends.

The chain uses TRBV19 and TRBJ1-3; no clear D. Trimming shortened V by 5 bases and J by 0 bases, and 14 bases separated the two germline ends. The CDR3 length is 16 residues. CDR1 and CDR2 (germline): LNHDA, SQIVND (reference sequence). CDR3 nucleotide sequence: TGTGCCAGTAGTGCCCCGACTAGGAGCTCTGGAAACACCATATATTTT. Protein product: CASSAPTRSSGNTIYF.

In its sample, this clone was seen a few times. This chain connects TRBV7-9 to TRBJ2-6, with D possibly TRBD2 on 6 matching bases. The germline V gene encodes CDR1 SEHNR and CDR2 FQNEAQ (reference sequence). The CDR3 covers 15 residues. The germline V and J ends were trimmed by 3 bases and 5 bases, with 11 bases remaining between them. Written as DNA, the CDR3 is TGTGCCAGCAGCTTCGGGGGTCGTCGGGCCAACGTCCTGACTTTC. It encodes CASSFGGRRANVLTF.

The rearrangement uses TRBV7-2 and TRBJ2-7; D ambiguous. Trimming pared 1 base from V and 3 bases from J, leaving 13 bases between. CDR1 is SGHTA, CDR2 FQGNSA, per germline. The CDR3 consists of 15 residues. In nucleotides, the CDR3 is TGTGCCAGCAGCTTAGTCCCTTTTTTGTACTACGAGCAGTACTTC. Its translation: CASSLVPFLYYEQYF. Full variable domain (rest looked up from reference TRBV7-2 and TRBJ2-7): GAGVSQSPSNKVTEKGKDVELRCDPISGHTALYWYRQSLGQGLEFLIYFQGNSAPDKSGLPSDRFSAERTGGSVSTLTIQRTQQEDSAVYLCASSLVPFLYYEQYFGPGTRLTVT.

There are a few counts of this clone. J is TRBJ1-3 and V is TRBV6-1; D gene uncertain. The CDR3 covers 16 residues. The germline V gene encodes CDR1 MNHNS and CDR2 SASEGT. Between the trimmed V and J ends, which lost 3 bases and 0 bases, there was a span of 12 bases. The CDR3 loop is CASSESPVLSGNTIYF. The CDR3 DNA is TGTGCCAGCAGTGAGTCCCCGGTACTCTCTGGAAACACCATATATTTT.

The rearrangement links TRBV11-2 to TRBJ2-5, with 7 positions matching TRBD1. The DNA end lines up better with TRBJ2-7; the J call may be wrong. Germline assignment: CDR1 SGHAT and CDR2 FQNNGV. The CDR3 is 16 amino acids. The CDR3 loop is CASSPNRGAGVREQYF. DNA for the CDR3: TGTGCCAGCAGCCCGAACAGGGGCGCGGGTGTACGCGAGCAGTACTTC.

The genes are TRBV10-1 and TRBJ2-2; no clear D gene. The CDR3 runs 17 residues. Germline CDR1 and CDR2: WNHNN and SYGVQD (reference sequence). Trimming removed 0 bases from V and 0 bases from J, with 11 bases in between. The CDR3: CASSESLLSANTGELFF. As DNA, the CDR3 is TGCGCCAGCAGTGAGTCCCTCTTAAGCGCGAACACCGGGGAGCTGTTTTTT.

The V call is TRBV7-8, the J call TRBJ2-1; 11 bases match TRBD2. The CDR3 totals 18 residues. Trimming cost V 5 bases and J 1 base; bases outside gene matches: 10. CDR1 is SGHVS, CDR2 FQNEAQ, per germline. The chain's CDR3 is CASSPQGVAGGSYNEQFF. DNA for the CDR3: TGTGCCAGCAGCCCCCAGGGTGTAGCGGGAGGGTCCTACAATGAGCAGTTCTTC.

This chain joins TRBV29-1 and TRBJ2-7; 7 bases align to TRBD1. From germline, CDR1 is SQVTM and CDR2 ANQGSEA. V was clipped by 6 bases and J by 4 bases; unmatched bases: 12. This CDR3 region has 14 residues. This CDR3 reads CSVQQGSLGYEQYF. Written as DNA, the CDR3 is TGCAGCGTGCAACAGGGGAGTTTAGGGTACGAGCAGTACTTC.

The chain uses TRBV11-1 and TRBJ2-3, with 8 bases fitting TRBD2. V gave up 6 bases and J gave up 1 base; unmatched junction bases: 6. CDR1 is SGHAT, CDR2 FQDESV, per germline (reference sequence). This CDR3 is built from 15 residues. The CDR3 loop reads CASSPRTSRTDTQYF. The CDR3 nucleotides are TGTGCCAGCAGTCCTAGGACTAGCCGCACAGATACGCAGTATTTT.

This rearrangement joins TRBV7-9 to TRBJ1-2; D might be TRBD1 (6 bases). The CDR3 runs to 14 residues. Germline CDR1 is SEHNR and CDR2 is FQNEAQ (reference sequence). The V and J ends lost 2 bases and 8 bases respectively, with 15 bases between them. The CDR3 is CASSLIALQGGYTF. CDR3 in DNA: TGTGCCAGCAGCTTAATAGCCCTGCAGGGGGGCTACACCTTC.

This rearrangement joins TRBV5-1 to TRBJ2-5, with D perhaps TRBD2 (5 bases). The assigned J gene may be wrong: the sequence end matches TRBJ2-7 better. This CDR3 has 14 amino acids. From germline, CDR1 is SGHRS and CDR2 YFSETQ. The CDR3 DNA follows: TGCGCCAGCAGCTTGCGGGCCGGGAACTACGAGCAGTACTTC. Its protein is CASSLRAGNYEQYF.

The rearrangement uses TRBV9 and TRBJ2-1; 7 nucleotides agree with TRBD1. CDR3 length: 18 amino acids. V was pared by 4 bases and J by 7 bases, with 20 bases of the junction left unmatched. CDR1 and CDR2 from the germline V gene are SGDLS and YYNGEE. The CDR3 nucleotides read TGTGCCAGCAGCCCTTTCCTACAGGGGATACTTAGGATGAATGAGCAGTTCTTC. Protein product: CASSPFLQGILRMNEQFF.

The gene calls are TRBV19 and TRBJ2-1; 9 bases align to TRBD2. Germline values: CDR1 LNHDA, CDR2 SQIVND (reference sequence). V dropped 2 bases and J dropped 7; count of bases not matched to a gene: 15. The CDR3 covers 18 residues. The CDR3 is CASSIQSVGLAGRNEQFF. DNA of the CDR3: TGTGCCAGTAGTATACAAAGTGTCGGGCTAGCGGGACGAAATGAGCAGTTCTTC.

This chain's CDR3 is CASSVDRVQTQYF. CDR3 coding DNA: TGTGCCAGCAGCGTAGACAGGGTACAGACCCAGTACTTC. The chain couples TRBV5-6 to TRBJ2-5, with 7 bases that match TRBD1. V shed 4 bases and J 6 bases; nucleotides not matched to a gene: 6. Germline assignment: CDR1 SGHDT and CDR2 YYEEEE. There are 13 residues in the CDR3.

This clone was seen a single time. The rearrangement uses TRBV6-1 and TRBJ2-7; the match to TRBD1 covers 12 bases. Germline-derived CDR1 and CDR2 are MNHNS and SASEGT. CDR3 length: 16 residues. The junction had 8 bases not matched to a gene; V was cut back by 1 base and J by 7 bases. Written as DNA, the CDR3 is TGTGCCAGCAGTGAAGGATGGGACAGGGGGCGAACAGAGCAGTACTTC. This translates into CASSEGWDRGRTEQYF.

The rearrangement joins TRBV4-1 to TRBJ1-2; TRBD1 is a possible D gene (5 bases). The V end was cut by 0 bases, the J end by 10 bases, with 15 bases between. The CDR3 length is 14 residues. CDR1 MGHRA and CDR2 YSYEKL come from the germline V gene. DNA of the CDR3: TGCGCCAGCAGCCAAGATCGATCCAGGGTAGACTACACCTTC. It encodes CASSQDRSRVDYTF.

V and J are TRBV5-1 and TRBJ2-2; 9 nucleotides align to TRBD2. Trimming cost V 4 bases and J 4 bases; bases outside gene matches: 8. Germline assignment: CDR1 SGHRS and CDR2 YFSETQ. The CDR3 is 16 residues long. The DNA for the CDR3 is TGCGCCAGCAGCCCGCCGGGACTAGCTATCACCGGGGAGCTGTTTTTT. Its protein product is CASSPPGLAITGELFF.